Presented here are 14 T cell receptor beta chains from one specimen sequenced in a study of cytomegalovirus exposure and HLA in healthy donors (dated 2017 in TCRdb). The library relied on the immunoSEQ multiplex PCR assay. For the multiplex PCR, a mixture combining 60 forward primers for TCR Vbeta segments and 13 reverse primers for TCR Jbeta segments was used. Drawn from immuneACCESS, this table holds only the in-frame rearrangements with V and J called that TCRdb kept. Clones are partly lost; checked studies trace under half to an unresolved V gene and leave the rest unexplained. A total of 83,000 or so clones appear in this sample, around 74% of them only once. Roughly a tenth of the sample goes to the ten largest clones. The specimen sequenced was PBMCs. These receptor sequences come from a man younger than 45 in good health and CMV-seropositive.

V and J are TRBV5-1 and TRBJ1-1, with a possible D match to TRBD1 (6 bases). CDR3 length: 14 amino acids. Germline values: CDR1 SGHRS, CDR2 YFSETQ. Between the trimmed V and J ends, which lost 0 bases and 5 bases, there was a span of 11 bases. CDR3 bases: TGCGCCAGCAGCTTGGACAGGGTGGCGACTGAAGCTTTCTTT. Its protein product is CASSLDRVATEAFF.

The DNA of the CDR3 is TGTGCCAGCAGTTACGACAGGAATAGCAATCAGCCCCAGCATTTT. Its protein is CASSYDRNSNQPQHF. V and J are TRBV6-5 and TRBJ1-5; D is perhaps TRBD1 (6 bases). Trimming removed 2 bases at V and 0 bases at J, with 8 bases between. Germline values: CDR1 MNHEY, CDR2 SVGAGI. This CDR3 spans 15 amino acids.

The rearrangement joins TRBV7-3 to TRBJ2-6; D possibly corresponds to TRBD1 (5 bases). From germline, CDR1 is SGHTA and CDR2 FQGTGA. CDR3 size: 16 residues. V was cut by 2 bases and J by 2 bases, with 10 bases left in between. The CDR3, as DNA: TGTGCCAGCAGCTTAGGTCTGGGGCCTGGGGCCAACGTCCTGACTTTC. Its protein product is CASSLGLGPGANVLTF.

This rearrangement joins TRBV7-3 to TRBJ2-2, with 7 bases that match TRBD2. Trimming cost V 4 bases and J 2 bases; bases outside gene matches: 7. CDR3 length: 16 residues. Germline CDR1 reads SGHTA; CDR2 reads FQGTGA. In DNA form, the CDR3 reads TGTGCCAGCAGCTACACAAGCGGGGTAAACACCGGGGAGCTGTTTTTT. Translated: CASSYTSGVNTGELFF.

V and J are TRBV9 and TRBJ2-7; a possible D gene is TRBD1 (5 bases). Per the germline V gene, CDR1 is SGDLS and CDR2 is YYNGEE. CDR3 length: 11 residues. The V and J ends lost 4 bases and 3 bases respectively, with 5 bases between them. CDR3 loop: CASSRGYEQYF. CDR3 DNA sequence: TGTGCCAGCAGCAGGGGCTACGAGCAGTACTTC. Full variable domain (remainder filled in from reference TRBV9 and TRBJ2-7): DSGVTQTPKHLITATGQRVTLRCSPRSGDLSVYWYQQSLDQGLQFLIQYYNGEERAKGNILERFSAQQFPDLHSELNLSSLELGDSALYFCASSRGYEQYFGPGTRLTVT.

The chain joins TRBV15 to TRBJ1-2; D not certain. Per germline, CDR1 LNHNV and CDR2 YYDKDF (reference sequence). There are 14 residues in the CDR3. Deletions cut 2 bases from V and 7 bases from J, with 14 bases between. CDR3 nucleotide sequence: TGTGCCACCAGCAGACCCACTGGAGACTCTGGCTACACCTTC. Residues: CATSRPTGDSGYTF.

This chain joins TRBV28 and TRBJ2-5; TRBD1 agrees at 9 bases. The J call may be faulty, since TRBJ2-7 better matches the DNA end. Germline CDR1 and CDR2: MDHEN and SYDVKM. The CDR3 sequence is 15 residues long. CDR3 protein: CASSFDRGSSYEQYF. CDR3 nucleotides: TGTGCCAGCAGTTTCGACAGGGGGAGCTCCTACGAGCAGTACTTC.

The J gene is TRBJ2-2, the V gene TRBV4-3; a possible D gene is TRBD1 (5 bases). Germline CDR1 reads LGHNA; CDR2 reads YSLEER. The CDR3 runs to 15 residues. V lost 2 bases to trimming and J lost 6 bases, with 13 bases between them. The CDR3 loop reads CASSQLSLGAGELFF. The CDR3 nucleotides are TGCGCCAGCAGCCAACTTAGCCTAGGGGCCGGGGAGCTGTTTTTT.

The CDR3 sequence is CAISESGGWAFF. CDR3 bases: TGTGCCATCAGTGAGTCAGGGGGCTGGGCTTTCTTT. This chain uses TRBV10-3 with TRBJ1-1; 7 bases line up with TRBD1. Germline V gene data show CDR1 as ENHRY and CDR2 as SYGVKD. The CDR3 has 12 residues. Trimming removed 0 bases from V and 11 bases from J; junction bases left unmatched: 3.

The rearrangement links TRBV5-1 to TRBJ2-6, with a tentative D call TRBD1 (5 bases). V was clipped by 4 bases and J by 2 bases, with 7 bases between them. The CDR3 is 14 amino acids. The germline V gene encodes CDR1 SGHRS and CDR2 YFSETQ. This CDR3 is CASSQGTGANVLTF. CDR3 DNA sequence: TGCGCCAGCAGCCAGGGAACTGGGGCCAACGTCCTGACTTTC.

The chain couples TRBV18 to TRBJ2-1; D gene unclear. Germline V lookup: CDR1 KGHSH, CDR2 LQKENI. CDR3 length: 13 amino acids. With 3 bases removed from V and 9 bases from J, the gap between germline ends came to 12 bases. CDR3 residues: CASSPVLGGEQFF. For the CDR3, the DNA is TGTGCCAGCTCACCGGTCCTAGGCGGTGAGCAGTTCTTC.

In its sample, this clone was seen a few times. This CDR3 is also generated by other DNA sequences in the sample. This chain links TRBV18 with TRBJ2-2; 9 nucleotides agree with TRBD1. Unmatched junction bases numbered 0, after V lost 0 bases and J lost 1 base. This CDR3 region has 16 residues. Looked up from germline, CDR1 is KGHSH and CDR2 is LQKENI. The CDR3 DNA follows: TGTGCCAGCTCACCACCGACAGGGGGGAACACCGGGGAGCTGTTTTTT. This codes for CASSPPTGGNTGELFF. Combining the CDR3 with reference TRBV18 and TRBJ2-2 gives the whole variable domain NAGVMQNPRHLVRRRGQEARLRCSPMKGHSHVYWYRQLPEEGLKFMVYLQKENIIDESGMPKERFSAEFPKEGPSILRIQQVVRGDSAAYFCASSPPTGGNTGELFFGEGSRLTVL.

This clone showed up just once. The rearrangement links TRBV14 to TRBJ1-1; 7 positions agree with TRBD1. Losses at the gene ends were 4 bases for V and 0 bases for J; bases not matched to a gene: 14. The CDR3 is 18 residues long. Germline CDR1 SGHDN, CDR2 FVKESK. CDR3 bases: TGTGCCAGCAGCCCTCCCACTGATCGACAGGGCTTGAACACTGAAGCTTTCTTT. Protein product: CASSPPTDRQGLNTEAFF.

This CDR3 reads CASSVDPLVYEQYF. CDR3 in DNA: TGTGCCAGCAGCGTAGATCCTCTAGTCTACGAGCAGTACTTC. This rearrangement joins TRBV9 to TRBJ2-7; no clear D. CDR1 SGDLS and CDR2 YYNGEE come from the germline V gene. The CDR3 spans 14 residues. V was pared by 0 bases and J by 3 bases, with 10 bases between.